These 2 T cell receptor beta chains were all obtained from the same sample, sequenced in a study of blood T cells in healthy people across ages. A second PCR, run for roughly 7 to 11 cycles, used a sample-barcoded 5' primer plus a J-beta primer mix. TCRdb re-derived calls from the 5' RACE reads in MiXCR, one entry per CDR3 protein. The sample lists fewer than 800,000 distinct CDR3 sequences, 49% seen once, with 30% to 40% in the top ten. The sample was blood. Receptors originate from a woman aged 55-69 years in good health.

The gene calls are TRBV7-2 and TRBJ2-3, with D unclear. The length of the CDR3 is 15 residues. Germline loops: CDR1 SGHTA, CDR2 FQGNSA. Trimming left V 3 bases short and J 1 base short, with 11 bases between. CDR3 bases: TGTGCCAGCAGCTTTTCGGTAGCAGGCACAGATACGCAGTATTTT. It yields the protein CASSFSVAGTDTQYF. Variable domain in full (rest from reference TRBV7-2 and TRBJ2-3): GAGVSQSPSNKVTEKGKDVELRCDPISGHTALYWYRQSLGQGLEFLIYFQGNSAPDKSGLPSDRFSAERTGGSVSTLTIQRTQQEDSAVYLCASSFSVAGTDTQYFGPGTRLTVL.

The CDR3 loop reads CASSPLTGGHETQYF. The CDR3 DNA reads as TGTGCCAGCTCACCACTGACAGGGGGCCATGAGACCCAGTACTTC. The chain has TRBV18 and TRBJ2-5; 10 nucleotides agree with TRBD1. This CDR3 is built from 15 residues. Germline trimming cut 1 base from V and 5 bases from J; bases unmatched to any gene: 4. The germline CDR1 and CDR2 sequences are KGHSH and LQKENI.